This record looks at one T cell receptor beta chain sequence and its context. No antigen is known for it. TCRdb re-analysed the reads in MiXCR, keeping a single row per CDR3 protein. The data show some 800,000 distinct CDR3 sequences, just under 30% seen once. CDR1 MGHDK and CDR2 SYGVNS come from the germline V gene. J was trimmed by 3 bases and V by 4 bases; bases with no gene match: 2. This CDR3 region has 14 residues. The data are from a study of T cell repertoires in cytomegalovirus infection. As for the study in general: Alongside well-studied HLA-B-restricted CMV epitopes, recently identified HLA-C-restricted CMV epitopes were also used. CMV infection together with matching HLA type was indicated by public TCR beta signatures. Whole-study results and caveats: There were carriers of CMV plus the relevant HLA, and cumulative public TCR beta family frequency identified them. It was HLA-C-restricted CMV-specific TCR beta clonotypes that dominated the response ex vivo.

The clonotype comes from a human donor in good health (CMV status not recorded). Some clones in this sample may be carry-over from other donors' samples. The sequences come from cultured CD8+ T cells from PBMCs, collected from culture after CMV antigen stimulation. The chain couples TRBV25-1 to TRBJ2-7; 11 nucleotides match TRBD1. CDR3: CASSVGTGGYEQYF. DNA of the CDR3: TGTGCCAGCAGTGTGGGGACAGGGGGCTACGAGCAGTACTTC.